A single T cell receptor (beta chain) is shown here with its context. Antigen: not known. This sample is drawn from a study of human T cells and chemical hapten exposure. On the study more broadly: Alopecia areata, totalis or universalis affected patients who were mostly female. Study-wide findings and caveats: Expanded TCRs clustered into significantly more large CDR3 similarity groups than controls, the analysis revealed.

Indicated time point: pre-sensitization, week 0. The treatment: therapeutic diphenylcyclopropenone sensitization with weekly scalp DPC. The CDR3 has 15 amino acids. The germline V and J ends were trimmed by 5 bases and 7 bases, with 20 bases remaining between them. Germline CDR1 SGHNT, CDR2 YENEEA. The library attached unique molecular identifiers to individual cDNA molecules. TCRdb independently ran MiXCR on the RACE reads; one entry per CDR3 protein. The sample includes around 180,000 distinct CDR3 sequences, 25% to 35% of them seen just once. This TCR was recovered from a woman in her 30s with alopecia areata. Some clones in this sample may be carry-over from other donors' samples. Sample: whole blood, taken in connection with sensitization to the hapten diphenylcyclopropenone (DPC). This chain connects TRBV11-3 to TRBJ2-5, with D possibly matching TRBD2 (6 bases). The CDR3 region is CASSRPGLKDGTQYF. The CDR3 coding sequence is TGTGCCAGCAGCCGCCCGGGACTCAAGGATGGGACCCAGTACTTC.